This is a list of T cell receptor beta chains from one sample in a study of blood T cell repertoires in COVID-19. The method was immunoSEQ multiplex PCR; TCRdb's version includes in-frame clones alone and lacks a portion of them. The table records about 210,000 clones, 65% to 90% of them present only once. Material: PBMCs or T cells enriched from blood (not recorded which). Receptors were obtained from a woman in her forties or fifties with acute COVID-19. Each CDR3 is given with its conserved first and last residue. The order of the fields is V gene, J gene, CDR3 protein.

>TRBV6-5|TRBJ1-6
CASSYSGTYNSPLHF
>TRBV5-1|TRBJ2-5
CASSLYSLVQETQYF
>TRBV7-2|TRBJ2-7
CASTLGGTGTYEQYF
>TRBV28|TRBJ1-2
CASSFKEAYTF
>TRBV25-1|TRBJ2-7
CASSGGTGFFYEQYF
>TRBV6-2/TRBV6-3|TRBJ2-7
CASSRLAQSSYEQYF
>TRBV7-2|TRBJ2-1
CASSLTGLVPNEQFF
>TRBV13|TRBJ1-1
CASSARDRGLATEAFF
>TRBV4-3|TRBJ1-1
CASSQAVFTRSTGTEAFF
>TRBV28|TRBJ2-1
CASRYSGRTLF
>TRBV2|TRBJ1-5
CASSRTGTNLQPQHF
>TRBV7-9|TRBJ1-4
CASSLTGSGEKLFF
>TRBV7-3|TRBJ2-1
CASSLQTSGIYNEQFF
>TRBV5-4|TRBJ2-2
CASSPVDLAGGTGELFF
>TRBV6-5|TRBJ1-3
CASSSPTVSGNTIYF
>TRBV10-3|TRBJ2-5
CAISEPGQGTQTQYF
>TRBV6-5|TRBJ2-1
CASSYSKPVNYNEQFF
>TRBV11-2|TRBJ2-3
CASSSTGTSFHTQYF
>TRBV28|TRBJ2-7
CASSPSKGISYEQYF
>TRBV6-5|TRBJ1-2
CASSLGGAGYGYTF
>TRBV2|TRBJ1-6
CASSEMPGGRYSPLHF
>TRBV28|TRBJ2-7
CASRSGGAAYEQYF
>TRBV28|TRBJ2-5
CASRHDTAEDFRTQYF
>TRBV15|TRBJ2-5
CATSRGTSGRAWGETQYF
>TRBV5-1|TRBJ1-4
CASRGLGTDEKLFF
>TRBV7-2|TRBJ1-3
CASSLVSVNSGNTIYF